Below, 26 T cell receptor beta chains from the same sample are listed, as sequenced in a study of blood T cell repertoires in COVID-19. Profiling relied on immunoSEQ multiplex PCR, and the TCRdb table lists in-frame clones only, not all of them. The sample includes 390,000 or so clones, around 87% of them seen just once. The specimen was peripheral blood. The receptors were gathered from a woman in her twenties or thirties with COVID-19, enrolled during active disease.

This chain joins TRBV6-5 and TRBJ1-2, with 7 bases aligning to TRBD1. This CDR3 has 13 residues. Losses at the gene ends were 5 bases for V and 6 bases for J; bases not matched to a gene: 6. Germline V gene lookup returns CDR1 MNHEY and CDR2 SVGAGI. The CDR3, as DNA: TGTGCCAGCAGTAGACAGGGTAGGAATGGCTACACCTTC. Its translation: CASSRQGRNGYTF.

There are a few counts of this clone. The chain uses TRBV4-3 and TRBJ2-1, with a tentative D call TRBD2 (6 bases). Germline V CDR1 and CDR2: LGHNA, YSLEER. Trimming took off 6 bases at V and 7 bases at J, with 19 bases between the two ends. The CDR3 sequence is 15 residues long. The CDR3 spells CASRKDVGTLNEQFF. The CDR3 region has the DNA TGCGCCAGCAGAAAAGATGTAGGGACTCTTAATGAGCAGTTCTTC.

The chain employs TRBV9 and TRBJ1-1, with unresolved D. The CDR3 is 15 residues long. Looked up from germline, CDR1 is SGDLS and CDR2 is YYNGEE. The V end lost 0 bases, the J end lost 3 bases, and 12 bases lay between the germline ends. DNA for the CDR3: TGTGCCAGCAGCGTAGACGGAGGGCCCCACACTGAAGCTTTCTTT. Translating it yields CASSVDGGPHTEAFF.

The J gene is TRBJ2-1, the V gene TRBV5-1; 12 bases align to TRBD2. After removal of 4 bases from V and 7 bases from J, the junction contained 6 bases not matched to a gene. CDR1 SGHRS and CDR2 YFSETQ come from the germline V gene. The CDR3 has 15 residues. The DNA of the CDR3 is TGCGCCAGCAGCCGACTAGCGGGAGAGTGGAATGAGCAGTTCTTC. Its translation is CASSRLAGEWNEQFF.

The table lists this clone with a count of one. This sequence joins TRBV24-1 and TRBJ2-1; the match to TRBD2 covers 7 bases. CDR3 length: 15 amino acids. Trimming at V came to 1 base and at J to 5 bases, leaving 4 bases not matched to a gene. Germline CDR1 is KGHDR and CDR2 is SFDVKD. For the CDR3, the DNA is TGTGCCACCAGTGATTTCGGGGGAGGGGACAATGAGCAGTTCTTC. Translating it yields CATSDFGGGDNEQFF.

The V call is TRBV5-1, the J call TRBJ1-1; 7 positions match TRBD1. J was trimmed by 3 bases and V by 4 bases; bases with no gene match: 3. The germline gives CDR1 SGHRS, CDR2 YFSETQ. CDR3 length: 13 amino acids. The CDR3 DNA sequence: TGCGCCAGCAGCCCCCAGGGGGACACTGAAGCTTTCTTT. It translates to CASSPQGDTEAFF.

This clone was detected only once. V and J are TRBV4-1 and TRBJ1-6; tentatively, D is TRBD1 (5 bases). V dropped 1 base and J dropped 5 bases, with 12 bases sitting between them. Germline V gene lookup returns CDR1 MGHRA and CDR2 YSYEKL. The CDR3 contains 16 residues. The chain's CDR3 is CASSQAARADNSPLHF. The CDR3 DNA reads TGCGCCAGCAGCCAAGCGGCCAGGGCAGATAATTCACCCCTCCACTTT.

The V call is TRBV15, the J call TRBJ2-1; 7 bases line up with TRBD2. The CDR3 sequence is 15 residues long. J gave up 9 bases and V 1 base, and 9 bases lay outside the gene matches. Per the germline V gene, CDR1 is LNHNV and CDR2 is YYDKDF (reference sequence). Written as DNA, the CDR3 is TGTGCCACCAGCAGAGGGCGGGCGGGAGAGGGTGAGCAGTTCTTC. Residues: CATSRGRAGEGEQFF.

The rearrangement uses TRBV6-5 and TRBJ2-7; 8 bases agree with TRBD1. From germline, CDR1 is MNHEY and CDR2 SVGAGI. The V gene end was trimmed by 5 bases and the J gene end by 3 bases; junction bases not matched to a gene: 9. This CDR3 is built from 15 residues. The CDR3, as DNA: TGTGCCAGCAGTCCCTACGGACAGGGTAACTACGAGCAGTACTTC. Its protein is CASSPYGQGNYEQYF.

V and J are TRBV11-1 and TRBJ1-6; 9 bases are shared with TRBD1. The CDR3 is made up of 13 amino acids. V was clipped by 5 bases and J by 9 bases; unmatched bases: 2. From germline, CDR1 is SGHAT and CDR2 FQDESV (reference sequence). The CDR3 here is CASSGTGFSPLHF. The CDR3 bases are TGTGCCAGCAGCGGGACAGGGTTTTCACCCCTCCACTTT.

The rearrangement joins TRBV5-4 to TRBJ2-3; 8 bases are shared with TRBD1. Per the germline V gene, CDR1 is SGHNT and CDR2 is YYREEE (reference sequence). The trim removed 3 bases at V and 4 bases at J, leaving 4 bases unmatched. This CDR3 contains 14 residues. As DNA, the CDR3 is TGTGCCAGCAGCTCCGAACAGGGGGCAGATACGCAGTATTTT. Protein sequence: CASSSEQGADTQYF. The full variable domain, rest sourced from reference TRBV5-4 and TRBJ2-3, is ETGVTQSPTHLIKTRGQQVTLRCSSQSGHNTVSWYQQALGQGPQFIFQYYREEENGRGNFPPRFSGLQFPNYSSELNVNALELDDSALYLCASSSEQGADTQYFGPGTRLTVL.

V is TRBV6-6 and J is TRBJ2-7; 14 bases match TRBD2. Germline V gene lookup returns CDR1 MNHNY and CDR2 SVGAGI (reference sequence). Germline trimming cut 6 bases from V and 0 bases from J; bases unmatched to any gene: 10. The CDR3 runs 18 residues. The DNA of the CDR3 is TGTGCCAGCAGCCGAGGACTAGCGGGAGGATCAAGCTCCTACGAGCAGTACTTC. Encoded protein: CASSRGLAGGSSSYEQYF.

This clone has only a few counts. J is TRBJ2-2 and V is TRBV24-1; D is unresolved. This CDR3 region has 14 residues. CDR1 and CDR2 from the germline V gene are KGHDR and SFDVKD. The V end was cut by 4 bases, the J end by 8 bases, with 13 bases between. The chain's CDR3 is CATSDPLVAGELFF. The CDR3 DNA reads TGTGCCACCAGTGACCCTCTAGTAGCTGGGGAGCTGTTTTTT.

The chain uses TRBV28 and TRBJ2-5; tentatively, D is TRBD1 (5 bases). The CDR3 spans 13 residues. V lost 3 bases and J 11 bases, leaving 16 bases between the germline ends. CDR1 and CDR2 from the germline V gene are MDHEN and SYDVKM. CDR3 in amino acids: CASSFEGQPAQYF. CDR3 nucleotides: TGTGCCAGCAGTTTTGAAGGACAACCCGCGCAGTACTTC.

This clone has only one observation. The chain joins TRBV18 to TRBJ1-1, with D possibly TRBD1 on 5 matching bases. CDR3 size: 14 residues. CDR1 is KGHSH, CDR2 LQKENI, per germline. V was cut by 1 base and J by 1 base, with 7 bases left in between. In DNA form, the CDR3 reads TGTGCCAGCTCACCACAACAGGAGAACACTGAAGCTTTCTTT. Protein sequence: CASSPQQENTEAFF.

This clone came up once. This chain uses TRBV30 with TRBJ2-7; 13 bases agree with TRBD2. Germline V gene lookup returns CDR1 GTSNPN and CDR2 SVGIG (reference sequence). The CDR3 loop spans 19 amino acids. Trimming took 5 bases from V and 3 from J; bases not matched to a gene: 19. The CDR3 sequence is CAWSPGLAGWVGLRYEQYF. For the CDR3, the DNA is TGTGCCTGGTCCCCGGGACTAGCGGGATGGGTGGGGCTTCGCTACGAGCAGTACTTC.

CDR3 region: CASSEWTSNYGYTF. CDR3 DNA sequence: TGTGCCAGCAGTGAATGGACTAGTAACTATGGCTACACCTTC. The chain is built from TRBV25-1 and TRBJ1-2; no reliable D call. The CDR3 length is 14 residues. V was cut by 1 base and J by 1 base, with 7 bases left in between. The germline CDR1 and CDR2 sequences are MGHDK and SYGVNS.

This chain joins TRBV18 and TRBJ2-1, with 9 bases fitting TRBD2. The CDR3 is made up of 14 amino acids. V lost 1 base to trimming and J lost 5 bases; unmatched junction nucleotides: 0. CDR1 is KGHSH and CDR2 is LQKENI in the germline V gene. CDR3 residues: CASSPLAGDNEQFF. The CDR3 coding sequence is TGTGCCAGCTCACCACTAGCGGGAGACAATGAGCAGTTCTTC.

CDR3: CASSLAVDTIGNEKLFF. The DNA for the CDR3 is TGCGCCAGCAGCTTGGCCGTGGACACCATCGGAAATGAAAAACTGTTTTTT. V and J are TRBV5-1 and TRBJ1-4, with a tentative D call TRBD1 (5 bases). This CDR3 is 17 amino acids long. The V end was cut by 0 bases, the J end by 5 bases, with 17 bases between. Germline-derived CDR1 and CDR2 are SGHRS and YFSETQ.

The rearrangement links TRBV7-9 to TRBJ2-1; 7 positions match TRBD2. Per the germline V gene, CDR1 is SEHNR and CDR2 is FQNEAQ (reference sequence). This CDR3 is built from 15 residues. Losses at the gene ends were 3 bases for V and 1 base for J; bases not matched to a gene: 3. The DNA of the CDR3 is TGTGCCAGCAGCTTTGAGCGGGGATCCTACAATGAGCAGTTCTTC. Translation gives CASSFERGSYNEQFF.

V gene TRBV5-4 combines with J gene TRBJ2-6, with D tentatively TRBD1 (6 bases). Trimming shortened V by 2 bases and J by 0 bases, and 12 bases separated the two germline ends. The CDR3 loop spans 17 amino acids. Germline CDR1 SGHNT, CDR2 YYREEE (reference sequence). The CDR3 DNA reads TGTGCCAGCAGCTTAGGACAGCCAGCCTCTGGGGCCAACGTCCTGACTTTC. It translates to CASSLGQPASGANVLTF.

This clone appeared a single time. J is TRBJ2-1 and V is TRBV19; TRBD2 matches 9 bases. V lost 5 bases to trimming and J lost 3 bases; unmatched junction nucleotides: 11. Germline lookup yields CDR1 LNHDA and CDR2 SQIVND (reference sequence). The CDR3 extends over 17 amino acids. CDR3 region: CASSLGLAPIHYNEQFF. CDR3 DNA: TGTGCCAGTAGTCTGGGACTAGCTCCTATACACTACAATGAGCAGTTCTTC.

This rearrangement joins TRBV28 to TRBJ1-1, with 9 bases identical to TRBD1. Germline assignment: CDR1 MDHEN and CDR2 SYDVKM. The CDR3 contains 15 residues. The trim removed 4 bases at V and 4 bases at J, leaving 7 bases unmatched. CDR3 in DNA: TGTGCCAGCAGTTCCGACAGGGGGTTGATCACTGAAGCTTTCTTT. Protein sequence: CASSSDRGLITEAFF.

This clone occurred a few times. The CDR3 nucleotides are TGTGCCAGCAGCGGACTGGCTACCTACAATGAGCAGTTCTTC. As protein: CASSGLATYNEQFF. V and J are TRBV6-5 and TRBJ2-1, with D possibly TRBD2 on 5 matching bases. The CDR3 spans 14 residues. Germline V gene lookup returns CDR1 MNHEY and CDR2 SVGAGI. V was shortened by 6 bases and J by 2 bases, with 11 bases between the two germline ends.

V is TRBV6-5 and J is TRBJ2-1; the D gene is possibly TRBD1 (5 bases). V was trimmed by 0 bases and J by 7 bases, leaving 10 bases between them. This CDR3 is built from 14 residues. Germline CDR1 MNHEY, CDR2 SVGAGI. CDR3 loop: CASSYSPGQNEQFF. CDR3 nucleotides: TGTGCCAGCAGTTACTCACCAGGGCAGAATGAGCAGTTCTTC.

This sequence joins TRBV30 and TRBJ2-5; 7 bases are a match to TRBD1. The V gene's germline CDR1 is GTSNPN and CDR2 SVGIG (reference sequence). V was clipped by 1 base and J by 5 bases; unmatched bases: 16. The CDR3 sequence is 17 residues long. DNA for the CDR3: TGTGCCTGGAGTGCCATCTTAGGGACAGCACCTCGGGAGACCCAGTACTTC. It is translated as CAWSAILGTAPRETQYF.